The present entry profiles one T cell receptor beta chain with its context. V was clipped by 4 bases and J by 0 bases, with 12 bases between them. The CDR3 totals 15 residues. Per germline, CDR1 SGHRS and CDR2 YFSETQ. The entry originates in a study of OX40 agonist ivuxolimab in advanced cancers. Only in-frame clones appear in the TCRdb table, and some are missing; sequencing was by immunoSEQ multiplex PCR. The data show tens of thousands of clones, roughly four fifths seen once. This receptor was obtained from an adult with an advanced solid tumor such as melanoma, head and neck, liver or kidney cancer. The chain recombines TRBV5-1 with TRBJ2-3, with D possibly being TRBD2 (6 bases). The specimen comprised CD4+ or CD8+ T cells sorted from blood, sampled in a trial of the OX40 agonist ivuxolimab. This CDR3 reads CASSMTRASTDTQYF. The CDR3 bases are TGCGCCAGCAGCATGACTAGAGCTAGCACAGATACGCAGTATTTT.